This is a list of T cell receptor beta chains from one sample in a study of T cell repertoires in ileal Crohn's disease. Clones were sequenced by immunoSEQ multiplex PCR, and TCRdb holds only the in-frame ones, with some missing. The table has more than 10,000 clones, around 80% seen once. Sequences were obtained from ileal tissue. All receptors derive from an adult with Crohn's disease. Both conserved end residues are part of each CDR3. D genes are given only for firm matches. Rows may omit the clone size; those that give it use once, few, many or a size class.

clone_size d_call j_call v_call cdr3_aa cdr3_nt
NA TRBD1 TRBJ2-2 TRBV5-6 CASSIWTGDTGELFF TGTGCCAGCAGCATCTGGACAGGGGACACCGGGGAGCTGTTTTTT
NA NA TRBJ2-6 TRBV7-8 CASSDGALGANVLTF TGTGCCAGCAGTGATGGGGCTTTGGGGGCCAACGTCCTGACTTTC
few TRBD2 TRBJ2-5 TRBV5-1 CASTLREGSGETQYF TGCGCCAGCACTCTGAGGGAGGGATCGGGGGAGACCCAGTACTTC
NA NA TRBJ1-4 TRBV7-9 CASSSALGGNREKLFF TGTGCCAGCAGCTCTGCCTTGGGGGGGAATAGGGAAAAACTGTTTTTT
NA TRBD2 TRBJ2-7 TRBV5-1 CASGTEYGGDPYF TGCGCCAGCGGCACGGAATACGGGGGGGATCCGTACTTC
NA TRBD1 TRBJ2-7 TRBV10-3 CAISDGTGDDEQYF TGTGCCATCAGTGACGGGACAGGGGATGACGAGCAGTACTTC
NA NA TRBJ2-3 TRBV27 CASRTSTDTQYF TGTGCCAGCAGGACTAGCACAGATACGCAGTATTTT
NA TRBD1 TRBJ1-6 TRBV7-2 CASSFRDRYNSPLHF TGTGCCAGCAGCTTCCGGGACAGATATAATTCACCCCTCCACTTT
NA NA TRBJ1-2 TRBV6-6 CASRWAEHYGYTF TGTGCCAGCAGATGGGCAGAGCACTATGGCTACACCTTC
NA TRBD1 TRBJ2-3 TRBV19 CASSKGAGRTDTQYF TGTGCCAGTAGTAAGGGGGCAGGGCGCACAGATACGCAGTATTTT
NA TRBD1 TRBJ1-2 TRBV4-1 CASSQVKRQGTYGYTF TGCGCCAGCAGCCAAGTAAAGAGACAGGGGACCTATGGCTACACCTTC
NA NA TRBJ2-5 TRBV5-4 CASSRGASLPRETQYF TGTGCCAGCTCCCGGGGGGCTAGTCTACCTCGGGAGACCCAGTACTTC
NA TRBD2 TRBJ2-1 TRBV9 CASTPGTSSNNEQFF TGTGCCAGCACTCCCGGGACTAGCTCAAACAATGAGCAGTTCTTC
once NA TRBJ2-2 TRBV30 CAWSAPAVDTGELFF TGTGCCTGGAGTGCCCCCGCGGTGGACACCGGGGAGCTGTTTTTT
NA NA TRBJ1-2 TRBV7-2 CASSPEVTGNYGYTF TGTGCCAGCAGCCCGGAGGTGACAGGAAACTATGGCTACACCTTC
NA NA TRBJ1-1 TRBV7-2 CASSLRQVAFAFF TGTGCCAGCAGCCTCCGACAGGTCGCTTTTGCTTTCTTT
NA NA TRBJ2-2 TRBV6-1 CASSEGVGDTGELFF TGTGCCAGCAGTGAAGGGGTCGGGGACACCGGGGAGCTGTTTTTT
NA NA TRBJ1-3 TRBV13 CASSSAGSGNTIYF TGTGCCAGCAGCTCTGCGGGCTCTGGAAACACCATATATTTT
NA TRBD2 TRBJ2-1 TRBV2 CASSGGLAGGLAYNEQFF TGTGCCAGCAGTGGGGGACTAGCGGGGGGCCTAGCTTACAATGAGCAGTTCTTC
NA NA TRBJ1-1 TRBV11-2 CAILTVGPEAFF TGTGCCATCCTAACAGTGGGTCCTGAAGCTTTCTTT
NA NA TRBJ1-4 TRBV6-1 CASSPSLWSEKLFF TGTGCCAGCAGCCCGAGCCTATGGAGTGAAAAACTGTTTTTT
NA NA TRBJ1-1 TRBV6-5 CASSSSPTGNTEAFF TGTGCCAGCAGTTCCTCACCGACAGGGAACACTGAAGCTTTCTTT
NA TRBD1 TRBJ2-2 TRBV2 CASRDRETGELFF TGTGCCAGCAGGGACAGGGAAACCGGGGAGCTGTTTTTT
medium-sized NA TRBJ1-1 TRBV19 CASNSHRVANTEAFF TGTGCCAGTAATTCACACAGGGTTGCGAACACTGAAGCTTTCTTT
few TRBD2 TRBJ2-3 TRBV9 CASSGLAGGIVDTQYF TGTGCCAGCAGCGGGTTAGCGGGGGGGATAGTAGATACGCAGTATTTT
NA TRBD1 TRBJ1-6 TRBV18 CASSLTGQGAGSPLHF TGTGCCAGCTCGCTCACTGGACAGGGGGCAGGTTCACCCCTCCACTTT
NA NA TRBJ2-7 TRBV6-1 CASSEELGAPYEQYF TGTGCCAGCAGTGAAGAACTTGGGGCGCCATACGAGCAGTACTTC
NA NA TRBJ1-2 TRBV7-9 CASSPRTVQARGYTF TGTGCCAGCAGCCCCCGGACAGTCCAGGCCAGGGGCTACACCTTC
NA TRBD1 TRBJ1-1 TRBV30 CAWSAGQDTEAFF TGTGCCTGGAGTGCGGGACAGGACACTGAAGCTTTCTTT
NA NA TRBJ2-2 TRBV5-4 CASSLGGGPGELFF TGTGCCAGCAGCCTAGGGGGGGGCCCCGGGGAGCTGTTTTTT
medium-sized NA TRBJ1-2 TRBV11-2 CASSLDAGVGGYTF TGTGCCAGCAGCTTAGACGCAGGGGTGGGTGGCTACACCTTC
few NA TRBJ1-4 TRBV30 CAWSGQGEGDEKLFF TGTGCCTGGAGTGGGCAGGGTGAGGGGGATGAAAAACTGTTTTTT
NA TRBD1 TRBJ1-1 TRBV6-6 CASSYSRDRVTEAFF TGTGCCAGCAGTTACTCGAGGGACAGGGTCACTGAAGCTTTCTTT
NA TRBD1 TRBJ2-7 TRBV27 CASSHGQGPYYEQYF TGTGCCAGCAGTCATGGACAGGGTCCTTACTACGAGCAGTACTTC
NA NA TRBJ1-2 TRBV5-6 CASSLTGYGYTF TGTGCCAGCAGCTTAACGGGTTATGGCTACACCTTC
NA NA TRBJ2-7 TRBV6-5 CASSYNAGSSYEQYF TGTGCCAGCAGTTACAATGCGGGGAGCTCCTACGAGCAGTACTTC
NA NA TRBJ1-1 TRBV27 CASSPRGGEIRLTEAFF TGTGCCAGCAGTCCGAGGGGGGGGGAGATTCGTTTAACTGAAGCTTTCTTT